This passage covers 3 T cell receptor beta chains from one sample sequenced in a study of OX40 agonist ivuxolimab in advanced cancers. Measured with immunoSEQ multiplex PCR; TCRdb has only the in-frame clones, and not every one. The sample lists around 53,000 clones; around 84% were seen once. The sequences come from CD4+ or CD8+ T cells sorted from blood, collected in a trial of the OX40 agonist ivuxolimab. These receptor sequences come from an adult with an advanced solid tumor such as melanoma, head and neck, liver or kidney cancer.

The V gene is TRBV27, the J gene TRBJ2-5; possible D gene TRBD2, 6 bases. Germline V lookup: CDR1 MNHEY, CDR2 SMNVEV (reference sequence). The ends were cut back, 6 bases at V and 5 bases at J, with 19 bases in the middle. The CDR3 has 15 amino acids. CDR3 DNA: TGTGCCAGCAGCACGGGGGTGAGGTGGGCGGAGACCCAGTACTTC. This sequence encodes CASSTGVRWAETQYF.

The genes are TRBV28 and TRBJ2-7; D ambiguous. CDR3 length: 11 residues. The ends were cut back, 3 bases at V and 4 bases at J, with 4 bases in the middle. Germline CDR1 reads MDHEN; CDR2 reads SYDVKM. CDR3 residues: CASSFRYEQYF. The CDR3 DNA follows: TGTGCCAGCAGTTTTAGGTACGAGCAGTACTTC.

J is TRBJ2-1 and V is TRBV7-2; 10 positions agree with TRBD2. The CDR3 has 15 amino acids. Unmatched junction bases numbered 2, after V lost 4 bases and J lost 2 bases. Germline CDR1 SGHTA, CDR2 FQGNSA. The DNA of the CDR3 is TGTGCCAGCAGCTCTCTAGCGGGAGCCTACAATGAGCAGTTCTTC. Its protein is CASSSLAGAYNEQFF.